What follows are 4 T cell receptor beta chains derived from one specimen sequenced in a study of T cell responses to AZD1222 COVID-19 vaccine. The assay was immunoSEQ multiplex PCR, and TCRdb's table has in-frame clones only and misses some. The repertoire holds approximately 150,000 clones, about 92% seen once, with around 4.5% in the top ten. The source was peripheral blood, collected on day 0 of MenACWY control vaccination. The receptors shown here come from an adult in good health.

The chain couples TRBV27 to TRBJ1-1, with a possible D match to TRBD1 (5 bases). The CDR3 has 15 residues. Germline CDR1 MNHEY, CDR2 SMNVEV (reference sequence). V dropped 1 base and J dropped 1 base, with 10 bases sitting between them. The CDR3 DNA reads as TGTGCCAGCAGTTTATACGACAGAAAGAACACTGAAGCTTTCTTT. This translates into CASSLYDRKNTEAFF.

This clone was recorded once. The CDR3 here is CASSLGVTSYEQYF. For the CDR3, the DNA is TGTGCCAGCAGCTTAGGAGTGACTAGCTACGAGCAGTACTTC. The chain is built from TRBV11-2 and TRBJ2-7, with D possibly being TRBD2 (6 bases). The CDR3 is 14 residues long. In germline, CDR1 is SGHAT, CDR2 FQNNGV. V shed 1 base and J shed 3 bases, with 10 bases lying between them.

This rearrangement joins TRBV18 to TRBJ1-5; D possibly corresponds to TRBD1 (6 bases). CDR1 and CDR2 (germline): KGHSH, LQKENI. The V gene lost 4 bases and the J gene lost 3 bases, with 16 bases spanning the gap. There are 16 residues in the CDR3. CDR3 amino acids: CASSLSQGSTNQPQHF. In nucleotides, the CDR3 is TGTGCCAGCTCACTGAGCCAGGGGAGTACCAATCAGCCCCAGCATTTT. Full variable domain (outside the CDR3, taken from reference TRBV18 and TRBJ1-5): NAGVMQNPRHLVRRRGQEARLRCSPMKGHSHVYWYRQLPEEGLKFMVYLQKENIIDESGMPKERFSAEFPKEGPSILRIQQVVRGDSAAYFCASSLSQGSTNQPQHFGDGTRLSIL.

This chain joins TRBV11-2 and TRBJ1-3; maybe TRBD1 (6 bases). V was trimmed by 4 bases and J by 4 bases, leaving 8 bases between them. Looked up from germline, CDR1 is SGHAT and CDR2 is FQNNGV. This CDR3 has 13 residues. The CDR3 region is CASSSGHGNTIYF. As DNA, the CDR3 is TGTGCCAGCAGCTCGGGACACGGAAACACCATATATTTT.